The 18 T cell receptor beta chains given below trace back to one sample, sequenced in a study of a mutant IDH1 vaccine in newly diagnosed glioma. For these TCRs, the target antigens are not known. Clones were read by immunoSEQ multiplex PCR, and TCRdb kept only the in-frame ones, dropping some. In the table there are 41,000 or so clones, roughly nine tenths of which are singletons. This sample's time point: week 35, safety follow-up. Vaccination comprised doses that each held 300 ug of mutant IDH1 20-mer peptide, plus topical imiquimod. This sample comprised PBMCs, obtained from a glioma patient whose treatment included an IDH1 peptide vaccine. Source of these receptors: a man in his forties or fifties with glioma.

J is TRBJ1-1 and V is TRBV28, with TRBD1 matching 8 bases. The CDR3 loop spans 15 amino acids. CDR1 is MDHEN and CDR2 is SYDVKM in the germline V gene. V dropped 4 bases and J dropped 10; count of bases not matched to a gene: 14. The CDR3 here is CASSSLTVDRVGAFF. The CDR3 DNA sequence: TGTGCCAGCAGTTCCCTCACGGTGGACAGGGTTGGAGCTTTCTTT.

The chain joins TRBV30 to TRBJ1-2, with TRBD1 identical over 7 bases. Germline V gene lookup returns CDR1 GTSNPN and CDR2 SVGIG (reference sequence). There are 13 residues in the CDR3. After removal of 4 bases from V and 7 bases from J, the junction contained 9 bases not matched to a gene. This CDR3 is CAWTLDRAGGYTF. The CDR3 region has the DNA TGTGCCTGGACTCTTGACAGGGCTGGTGGCTACACCTTC.

The chain joins TRBV7-9 to TRBJ2-7; no clear D. V was shortened by 5 bases and J by 0 bases, with 11 bases between the two germline ends. The CDR3 covers 14 residues. Germline CDR1 SEHNR, CDR2 FQNEAQ (reference sequence). The CDR3 DNA reads TGTGCCAGCAGCCCGAGGCAGAGCTCCTACGAGCAGTACTTC. Residues: CASSPRQSSYEQYF.

The CDR3 sequence is CASSQSDRGEYNSPLHF. CDR3 bases: TGTGCCAGCAGCCAATCGGACAGGGGGGAATATAATTCACCCCTCCACTTT. The chain recombines TRBV4-2 with TRBJ1-6; 10 bases map to TRBD1. Trimming cost V 2 bases and J 4 bases; bases outside gene matches: 5. Germline CDR1 is LGHNA and CDR2 is YNFKEQ. This CDR3 has 17 residues.

The V and J genes are TRBV19 and TRBJ1-1; D is uncertain. Between the trimmed V and J ends, which lost 8 bases and 5 bases, there was a span of 12 bases. This CDR3 comprises 12 residues. Per germline, CDR1 LNHDA and CDR2 SQIVND (reference sequence). CDR3 loop: CASSTLMTEAFF. The CDR3 region has the DNA TGTGCCAGTTCGACTTTGATGACTGAAGCTTTCTTT.

V gene TRBV2 combines with J gene TRBJ2-3; unclear D gene. CDR3 length: 13 residues. Trimming removed 7 bases at V and 5 bases at J, with 13 bases between. CDR1 and CDR2 (germline): SNHLY, FYNNEI. CDR3 in amino acids: CASNPLWGDTQYF. CDR3 nucleotides: TGTGCCAGCAACCCACTCTGGGGAGATACGCAGTATTTT.

This clone was recorded only once. This chain connects TRBV13 to TRBJ2-2, with 10 bases lining up with TRBD2. The junction had 12 bases not matched to a gene; V was cut back by 5 bases and J by 3 bases. Germline-derived CDR1 and CDR2 are PRHDT and FYEKMQ (reference sequence). This CDR3 is built from 18 residues. CDR3 sequence: CASSTTSLAGADTGELFF. The CDR3 nucleotides read TGTGCCAGCAGCACCACCTCTCTAGCGGGGGCCGACACCGGGGAGCTGTTTTTT.

The chain is built from TRBV19 and TRBJ1-2; a weak D match, TRBD1 (6 bases). V was pared by 0 bases and J by 8 bases, with 16 bases between. This CDR3 region has 15 residues. Germline values: CDR1 LNHDA, CDR2 SQIVND (reference sequence). CDR3 loop: CASSIDGPRRGGYTF. CDR3 nucleotide sequence: TGTGCCAGTAGTATAGACGGCCCGCGGAGGGGGGGCTACACCTTC. Full variable domain (remainder filled in from reference TRBV19 and TRBJ1-2): DGGITQSPKYLFRKEGQNVTLSCEQNLNHDAMYWYRQDPGQGLRLIYYSQIVNDFQKGDIAEGYSVSREKKESFPLTVTSAQKNPTAFYLCASSIDGPRRGGYTFGSGTRLTVV.

The rearrangement joins TRBV6-1 to TRBJ1-4, with 9 nucleotides matching TRBD1. Germline CDR1 MNHNS, CDR2 SASEGT. There are 15 residues in the CDR3. The junction had 7 bases not matched to a gene; V was cut back by 4 bases and J by 7 bases. The chain's CDR3 is CASSALQGASEKLFF. The CDR3 DNA reads TGTGCCAGCAGTGCCCTACAGGGGGCAAGTGAAAAACTGTTTTTT.

The chain couples TRBV4-1 to TRBJ2-5; D possibly corresponds to TRBD1 (5 bases). CDR3 length: 14 amino acids. The V end lost 3 bases, the J end lost 5 bases, and 13 bases lay between the germline ends. Germline assignment: CDR1 MGHRA and CDR2 YSYEKL. This CDR3 is CASSHSWGQETQYF. CDR3 coding DNA: TGCGCCAGCAGCCATTCCTGGGGCCAGGAGACCCAGTACTTC.

This clone is a singleton in its sample. The CDR3 sequence: CASSRDESGTDTQYF. CDR3 sequence (DNA): TGCGCCAGCAGCCGAGACGAGTCTGGCACAGATACGCAGTATTTT. The chain has TRBV10-1 and TRBJ2-3; D is ambiguous. CDR3 size: 15 residues. Germline V lookup: CDR1 WNHNN, CDR2 SYGVQD (reference sequence). Trimming removed 6 bases from V and 1 base from J, with 14 bases in between.

The chain joins TRBV5-4 to TRBJ2-7, with TRBD2 as a possible D gene (5 bases). Germline V gives CDR1 SGHNT, CDR2 YYREEE (reference sequence). Trimming removed 3 bases at V and 4 bases at J, with 8 bases between. The CDR3 consists of 12 residues. In nucleotides, the CDR3 is TGTGCCAGCAGCTCAAGCGGATACGAGCAGTACTTC. Amino acids: CASSSSGYEQYF.

There are a few counts of this clone. This chain joins TRBV5-1 and TRBJ2-7; TRBD2 matches 10 bases. Per the germline V gene, CDR1 is SGHRS and CDR2 is YFSETQ. V lost 3 bases, J lost 2 bases, and 11 bases stayed unmatched. This CDR3 contains 17 residues. CDR3 nucleotide sequence: TGCGCCAGCAGCTCCCGCCCCCTAGCGGGAGTCACCTACGAGCAGTACTTC. This translates into CASSSRPLAGVTYEQYF.

The rearrangement links TRBV5-1 to TRBJ2-3; D is undetermined. V was shortened by 0 bases and J by 0 bases, with 5 bases between the two germline ends. This CDR3 has 14 residues. Germline assignment: CDR1 SGHRS and CDR2 YFSETQ. The CDR3 loop is CASSLASSTDTQYF. DNA for the CDR3: TGCGCCAGCAGCTTGGCTTCTAGCACAGATACGCAGTATTTT.

This chain joins TRBV19 and TRBJ2-3, with 12 positions matching TRBD2. The CDR3 runs to 15 residues. Germline V gives CDR1 LNHDA, CDR2 SQIVND (reference sequence). The junction had 4 bases not matched to a gene; V was cut back by 7 bases and J by 2 bases. The CDR3 is CASTRTSGITDTQYF. In DNA form, the CDR3 reads TGTGCCAGTACCCGGACTAGCGGGATCACAGATACGCAGTATTTT.

The gene calls are TRBV7-9 and TRBJ1-2; 12 bases map to TRBD1. J gave up 5 bases and V 5 bases, and 6 bases lay outside the gene matches. The CDR3 consists of 15 residues. From germline, CDR1 is SEHNR and CDR2 FQNEAQ (reference sequence). CDR3 nucleotide sequence: TGTGCCAGCAGCAAAGGGACAGGGGGCGATTATGGCTACACCTTC. It specifies CASSKGTGGDYGYTF.

V gene TRBV7-2 combines with J gene TRBJ1-2; 8 bases map to TRBD1. J was trimmed by 2 bases and V by 3 bases; bases with no gene match: 2. The CDR3 runs 14 residues. CDR1 is SGHTA and CDR2 is FQGNSA in the germline V gene. The CDR3 sequence is CASSLDRVNYGYTF. The CDR3 coding sequence is TGTGCCAGCAGCTTGGACAGGGTAAACTATGGCTACACCTTC.

J is TRBJ2-2 and V is TRBV28, with 9 bases lining up with TRBD2. The germline V gene encodes CDR1 MDHEN and CDR2 SYDVKM. The CDR3 consists of 15 residues. With 2 bases clipped from V and 2 bases from J, the junction kept 0 bases outside the gene matches. CDR3 DNA: TGTGCCAGCAGTTTACTAGCGGGAAACACCGGGGAGCTGTTTTTT. Its protein is CASSLLAGNTGELFF.